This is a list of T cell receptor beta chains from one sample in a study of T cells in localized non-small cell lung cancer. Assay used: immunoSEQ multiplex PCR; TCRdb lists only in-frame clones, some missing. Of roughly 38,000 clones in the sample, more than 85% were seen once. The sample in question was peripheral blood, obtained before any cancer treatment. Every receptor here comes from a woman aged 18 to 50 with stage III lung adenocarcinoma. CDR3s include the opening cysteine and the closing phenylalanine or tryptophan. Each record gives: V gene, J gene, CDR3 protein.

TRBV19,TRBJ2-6,CASSQPGANVLTF
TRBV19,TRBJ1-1,CASSIGSGWSTEAFF
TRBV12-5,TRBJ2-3,CASGPTTGTQYF
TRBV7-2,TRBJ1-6,CASSLGQVNSPLHF
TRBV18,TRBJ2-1,CASSPTEGQGGYNEQFF
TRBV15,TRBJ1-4,CATSPRQGTNEKLFF
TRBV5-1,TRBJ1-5,CARAGGWQPQHF
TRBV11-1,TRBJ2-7,CASSPGASRLEQYF
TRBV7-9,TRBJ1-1,CASSPAGTENTEAFF
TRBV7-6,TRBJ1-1,CASSPGQAKPEAFF
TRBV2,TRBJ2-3,CASSGQGRGTDTQYF
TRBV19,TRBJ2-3,CASSIVLAGIADTQYF
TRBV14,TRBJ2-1,CASSRIHKTSGYYNEQFF
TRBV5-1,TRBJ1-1,CASSLGQGSAEAFF
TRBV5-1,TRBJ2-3,CASSLGRGLVADTQYF
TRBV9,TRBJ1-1,CASSQNTGAFF
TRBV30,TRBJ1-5,CAWSGTGVQPQHF
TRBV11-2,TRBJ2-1,CASSRGTVEQFF
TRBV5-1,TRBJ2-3,CASSFGGRSTDTQYF
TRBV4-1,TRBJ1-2,CASSQEGTGSYYGYTF
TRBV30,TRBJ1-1,CAWSAPLRGRSMNTEAFF
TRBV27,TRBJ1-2,CASSSPDRAGYTF
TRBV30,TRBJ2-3,CAWSVSGVAGSDTQYF
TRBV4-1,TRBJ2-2,CASSQDMGLMGEANTGELFF
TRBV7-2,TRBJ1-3,CASRIGRHSGNTIYF
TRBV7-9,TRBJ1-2,CASSLRQTDYGYTF
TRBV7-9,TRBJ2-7,CASSLGDQGSEQYF
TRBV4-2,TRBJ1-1,CASSQGEVGTEAFF
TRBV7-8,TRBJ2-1,CASSGTGNYNEQFF
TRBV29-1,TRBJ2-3,CSVVAGGTDTQYF
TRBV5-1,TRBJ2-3,CASSLDTSGATDTQYF